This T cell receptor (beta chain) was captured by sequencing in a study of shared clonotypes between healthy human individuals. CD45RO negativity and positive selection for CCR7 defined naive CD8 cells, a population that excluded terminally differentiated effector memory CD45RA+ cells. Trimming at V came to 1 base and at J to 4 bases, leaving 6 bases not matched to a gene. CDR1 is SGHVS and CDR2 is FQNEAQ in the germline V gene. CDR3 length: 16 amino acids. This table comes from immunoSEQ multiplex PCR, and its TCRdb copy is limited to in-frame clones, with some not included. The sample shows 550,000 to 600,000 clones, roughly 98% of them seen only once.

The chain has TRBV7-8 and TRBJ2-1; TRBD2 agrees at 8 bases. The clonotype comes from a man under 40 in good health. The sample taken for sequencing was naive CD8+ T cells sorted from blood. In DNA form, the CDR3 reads TGTGCCAGCAGCTTAGATATGGCTAGCGGGTACAATGAGCAGTTCTTC. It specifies CASSLDMASGYNEQFF.